This T cell receptor (beta chain) was recorded in a study of memory CD4+ T cells and cytomegalovirus serostatus. The sort gate was single viable CD3+CD4+CD8-CD45RO+ cells for memory CD4+ T cells. Serostatus was set by detecting CMV pp150, pp28, p38, p52 IgG. Clones were sequenced by immunoSEQ multiplex PCR, and TCRdb holds only the in-frame ones, with some missing. The table records 70,000 to 90,000 clones, 60% to 80% of them present only once. With regard to this clone: As yet, its antigen is unknown.

Findings of the study overall: The CMV-associated TCR signature appears largely within the CD4+ memory repertoire. CMV serostatus prediction reached median AUC 0.95, or 0.91 with US-trained model.

The clonotype originates from an adult in good health and CMV-seropositive. The specimen was memory CD4+ T cells from blood.

The CDR3 region has the DNA TGTGCCAGCAGCTTACGACAGGGGTCTGAAGCTTTCTTT. It is translated as CASSLRQGSEAFF. V is TRBV7-2 and J is TRBJ1-1; 8 bases match TRBD1. Germline V lookup: CDR1 SGHTA, CDR2 FQGNSA. V lost 2 bases and J lost 6; bases outside the gene matches: 2. CDR3 length: 13 residues.